The 23 T cell receptor beta chains in this list originate from one sample, sequenced in a study of cytomegalovirus exposure and HLA in healthy donors. PCR amplification relied on 60 Vbeta primers (plus 13 Jbeta primers). Only in-frame clones appear in the TCRdb table, and some are missing; sequencing was by immunoSEQ multiplex PCR. The sample records around 130,000 clones, approximately 80% being singletons. Sequenced material: PBMCs. All receptors derive from a woman in her 40s in good health and CMV-seronegative.

The chain couples TRBV6-1 to TRBJ2-7; 9 bases fit TRBD1. Germline V CDR1 and CDR2: MNHNS, SASEGT. The ends lost 4 bases at V and 1 base at J; junction bases unmatched: 5. The length of the CDR3 is 15 residues. The CDR3 DNA sequence: TGTGCCAGCAGTGCCGGACAGGGGTGGTCCTACGAGCAGTACTTC. It translates to CASSAGQGWSYEQYF.

CDR3 DNA: TGTGCCAGCAGTTACTCGTCCGAGGCGGGGACTGAAGCTTTCTTT. This sequence encodes CASSYSSEAGTEAFF. This rearrangement joins TRBV6-5 to TRBJ1-1; D unresolved. The CDR3 has 15 amino acids. The V end lost 0 bases, the J end lost 5 bases, and 13 bases lay between the germline ends. From germline, CDR1 is MNHEY and CDR2 SVGAGI.

This clone was observed a handful of times. This same CDR3 is encoded by further DNA sequences in the sample. The chain is built from TRBV12-5 and TRBJ2-2; TRBD2 agrees at 14 bases. Per the germline V gene, CDR1 is LGHNT and CDR2 is FRNRAP. With 1 base clipped from V and 1 base from J, the junction kept 8 bases outside the gene matches. There are 20 residues in the CDR3. CDR3 protein: CASGLEEGTSGGRNTGELFF. In DNA form, the CDR3 reads TGTGCTAGTGGTTTGGAGGAGGGGACTAGCGGGGGCCGGAACACCGGGGAGCTGTTTTTT.

This clone was seen more than once but under ten times. V is TRBV10-3 and J is TRBJ2-3; D is undetermined. The CDR3 runs 18 residues. Germline lookup yields CDR1 ENHRY and CDR2 SYGVKD. V gave up 0 bases and J gave up 0 bases, with 16 bases separating them. CDR3 sequence reads: CAISESTRRGSSTDTQYF. CDR3 sequence (DNA): TGTGCCATCAGTGAGTCGACTCGAAGAGGCTCTAGCACAGATACGCAGTATTTT.

The chain carries TRBV28 and TRBJ1-2; 8 bases align to TRBD1. With 6 bases clipped from V and 5 bases from J, the junction kept 14 bases outside the gene matches. The CDR3 totals 16 residues. The germline gives CDR1 MDHEN, CDR2 SYDVKM. CDR3 DNA: TGTGCCAGCAGCACAGCCCAGGGGGCGTATTGGTATGGCTACACCTTC. Translating gives CASSTAQGAYWYGYTF.

V usage is TRBV9 and J usage is TRBJ2-3; D ambiguous. CDR1 and CDR2 from the germline V gene are SGDLS and YYNGEE. The CDR3 contains 16 residues. With 4 bases removed from V and 2 bases from J, the gap between germline ends came to 17 bases. In nucleotides, the CDR3 is TGTGCCAGCAGCCACACCGACGGGTTAGACACAGATACGCAGTATTTT. Translating it yields CASSHTDGLDTDTQYF.

The V and J genes are TRBV10-3 and TRBJ2-3; the match to TRBD1 covers 7 bases. The V gene's germline CDR1 is ENHRY and CDR2 SYGVKD. Germline trimming cut 6 bases from V and 2 bases from J; bases unmatched to any gene: 8. The CDR3 has 15 amino acids. The DNA for the CDR3 is TGTGCCATCAGAAACAGGGGCGACACCACAGATACGCAGTATTTT. This sequence encodes CAIRNRGDTTDTQYF.

This clone appeared once. CDR3 loop: CASSRTSGRAFSYEQYF. As DNA, the CDR3 is TGTGCCAGCAGTCGGACTAGCGGGAGGGCCTTCTCCTACGAGCAGTACTTC. The chain uses TRBV5-6 and TRBJ2-7; 15 nucleotides line up with TRBD2. Trimming at V came to 5 bases and at J to 0 bases, leaving 6 bases not matched to a gene. The germline CDR1 and CDR2 sequences are SGHDT and YYEEEE. CDR3 length: 17 residues.

The chain employs TRBV27 and TRBJ1-2, with D uncertain. Trimming cost V 3 bases and J 8 bases, with 13 bases left between them. Germline loops: CDR1 MNHEY, CDR2 SMNVEV (reference sequence). This CDR3 region has 13 residues. The CDR3 loop is CASSLGSGGGYTF. In nucleotides, the CDR3 is TGTGCCAGCAGTTTGGGGTCCGGAGGCGGCTACACCTTC.

The chain carries TRBV7-9 and TRBJ1-2; D not certain. Germline CDR1 and CDR2: SEHNR and FQNEAQ (reference sequence). Trimming stripped 3 bases from V and 4 bases from J, with 3 bases between. The CDR3 spans 11 residues. CDR3 in DNA: TGTGCCAGCAGCTTCGGCTATGGCTACACCTTC. Translating it yields CASSFGYGYTF. Combining the CDR3 with reference TRBV7-9 and TRBJ1-2 gives the whole variable domain DTGVSQNPRHKITKRGQNVTFRCDPISEHNRLYWYRQTLGQGPEFLTYFQNEAQLEKSRLLSDRFSAERPKGSFSTLEIQRTEQGDSAMYLCASSFGYGYTFGSGTRLTVV.

The chain has TRBV7-9 and TRBJ1-1, with D hard to call. CDR1 is SEHNR and CDR2 is FQNEAQ in the germline V gene (reference sequence). Trimming removed 5 bases from V and 1 base from J, with 8 bases in between. The CDR3 spans 13 residues. CDR3 bases: TGTGCCAGCAGCCGGGGATCGAACACTGAAGCTTTCTTT. This codes for CASSRGSNTEAFF.

To note about this clone: This sample includes further DNA sequences coding for the same CDR3. This chain links TRBV28 with TRBJ1-5; D is ambiguous. The CDR3 runs 12 residues. V shed 5 bases and J shed 2 bases, with 4 bases lying between them. CDR1 and CDR2 (germline): MDHEN, SYDVKM. The CDR3 DNA reads as TGTGCCAGCAGTGGAGGCAATCAGCCCCAGCATTTT. Translation: CASSGGNQPQHF.

This chain uses TRBV2 with TRBJ1-3, with unresolved D. The CDR3 has 14 residues. Germline-derived CDR1 and CDR2 are SNHLY and FYNNEI. This CDR3 reads CARSSGDSGNTIYF. As DNA, the CDR3 is TGTGCTAGAAGCTCCGGAGACTCTGGAAACACCATATATTTT.

This rearrangement joins TRBV9 to TRBJ2-7, with TRBD2 matching 8 bases. V shed 4 bases, J shed 2 bases, and the junction held 5 bases outside the gene matches. Germline-derived CDR1 and CDR2 are SGDLS and YYNGEE. The CDR3 extends over 14 amino acids. The CDR3 sequence is CASSPSGGTYEQYF. For the CDR3, the DNA is TGTGCCAGCAGCCCAAGCGGGGGTACCTACGAGCAGTACTTC.

The chain recombines TRBV9 with TRBJ1-6, with a weak D call TRBD1 (6 bases). The V gene's germline CDR1 is SGDLS and CDR2 YYNGEE. V lost 3 bases and J lost 7, with 8 bases in between. The CDR3 spans 13 residues. The CDR3 DNA sequence: TGTGCCAGCAGCGGAACAGGGAATTCACCCCTCCACTTT. Amino acid sequence: CASSGTGNSPLHF. The whole variable domain, remainder taken from reference TRBV9 and TRBJ1-6, is DSGVTQTPKHLITATGQRVTLRCSPRSGDLSVYWYQQSLDQGLQFLIQYYNGEERAKGNILERFSAQQFPDLHSELNLSSLELGDSALYFCASSGTGNSPLHFGNGTRLTVT.

The chain has TRBV5-8 and TRBJ1-5; D gene unclear. From germline, CDR1 is SGHTS and CDR2 YDEGEE. V lost 1 base, J lost 7 bases, and 6 bases lay in between. The length of the CDR3 is 12 residues. CDR3 sequence: CASSLFEQPQHF. The CDR3 nucleotides are TGTGCCAGCAGCTTGTTTGAGCAGCCCCAGCATTTT.

The rearrangement uses TRBV19 and TRBJ2-4; the D is unclear. The CDR3 consists of 10 residues. V was cut by 3 bases and J by 9 bases, with 3 bases left in between. Germline-derived CDR1 and CDR2 are LNHDA and SQIVND (reference sequence). CDR3 coding DNA: TGTGCCAGTAGTATCGTCATTCAGTACTTC. Its protein is CASSIVIQYF. The complete variable domain, with remaining parts taken from reference TRBV19 and TRBJ2-4, reads DGGITQSPKYLFRKEGQNVTLSCEQNLNHDAMYWYRQDPGQGLRLIYYSQIVNDFQKGDIAEGYSVSREKKESFPLTVTSAQKNPTAFYLCASSIVIQYFGAGTRLSVL.

The chain links TRBV30 to TRBJ1-2; perhaps TRBD1 as D (6 bases). V was shortened by 2 bases and J by 6 bases, with 7 bases between the two germline ends. Germline CDR1 reads GTSNPN; CDR2 reads SVGIG (reference sequence). The CDR3 has 11 amino acids. Here the CDR3 DNA reads TGTGCCTGGAGTCCAGGGGATGGCTACACCTTC. It codes for CAWSPGDGYTF. The full variable domain, its missing parts supplied by reference TRBV30 and TRBJ1-2, is SQTIHQWPATLVQPVGSPLSLECTVEGTSNPNLYWYRQAAGRGLQLLFYSVGIGQISSEVPQNLSASRPQDRQFILSSKKLLLSDSGFYLCAWSPGDGYTFGSGTRLTVV.

The chain links TRBV19 to TRBJ2-7, with 9 nucleotides matching TRBD1. Germline V CDR1 and CDR2: LNHDA, SQIVND (reference sequence). The CDR3 has 15 amino acids. V lost 6 bases to trimming and J lost 4 bases; unmatched junction nucleotides: 10. In DNA form, the CDR3 reads TGTGCCAGTAGCGATAGTGGGACAGGGTCGTACGAGCAGTACTTC. Translating it yields CASSDSGTGSYEQYF.

This chain connects TRBV2 to TRBJ1-5, with 10 bases identical to TRBD1. The CDR3 totals 18 residues. The V and J ends lost 6 bases and 2 bases, in that order; junction bases with no gene match: 13. Germline CDR1 SNHLY, CDR2 FYNNEI. CDR3 region: CASSGTGAHHGGNQPQHF. CDR3 sequence (DNA): TGTGCCAGCAGCGGGACAGGGGCCCATCATGGGGGCAATCAGCCCCAGCATTTT.

The J gene is TRBJ2-1, the V gene TRBV7-3, with D tentatively TRBD2 (6 bases). CDR1 and CDR2 from the germline V gene are SGHTA and FQGTGA. This CDR3 comprises 15 residues. V dropped 4 bases and J dropped 5 bases, with 15 bases sitting between them. The CDR3 nucleotides are TGTGCCAGCAGCTCCCGGGGGTCTCCTAACAATGAGCAGTTCTTC. It codes for CASSSRGSPNNEQFF.

The rearrangement uses TRBV29-1 and TRBJ2-1, with TRBD1 matching over 12 bases. This CDR3 is 14 amino acids long. Per the germline V gene, CDR1 is SQVTM and CDR2 is ANQGSEA. The J segment lost 7 bases and the V segment lost 7 bases, leaving 8 bases of the junction unmatched. CDR3: CSGGGQGARNEQFF. CDR3 DNA: TGCAGCGGGGGGGGACAGGGGGCGCGGAATGAGCAGTTCTTC.

Details on this clone: The same CDR3 can be traced to other DNA sequences in this sample. The gene calls are TRBV7-2 and TRBJ2-7, with 8 bases matching TRBD2. The CDR3 spans 15 residues. CDR1 SGHTA and CDR2 FQGNSA come from the germline V gene. V was clipped by 5 bases and J by 4 bases; unmatched bases: 10. This CDR3 reads CASSPTPGGGYEQYF. DNA for the CDR3: TGTGCCAGCAGCCCTACCCCGGGGGGGGGATACGAGCAGTACTTC.